This T cell receptor beta chain was recorded in a study of cytomegalovirus exposure and HLA in healthy donors. Study-level findings and limits: One later analysis reportedly identified an Asian-associated ancestry cluster that showed fewer N-insertions than the approximately 710-donor mean. It was taken for granted in presence/absence analyses that sequencing depth across donors was roughly uniform. Altogether, 170 or so TCR beta chains were recorded as cytomegalovirus-associated.

The PCR contained 60 Vbeta and 13 Jbeta primers. The assay was immunoSEQ multiplex PCR, and TCRdb's table has in-frame clones only and misses some. The sample includes about 180,000 clones, around 81% of them seen just once. As regards this clone: Its antigen is currently unknown.

With V trimmed by 4 bases and J by 4 bases, 5 bases remained unmatched. The CDR3 is made up of 14 amino acids. Germline-derived CDR1 and CDR2 are SGHRS and YFSETQ. This clonotype was sampled from a middle-aged man in good health and CMV-seronegative. Material: PBMCs. The V and J genes are TRBV5-1 and TRBJ2-1; 7 positions match TRBD2. The CDR3 nucleotides read TGCGCCAGCAGCCACGGGACTACGTACAATGAGCAGTTCTTC. It translates to CASSHGTTYNEQFF.